The sequence of this TCR beta chain was determined in a study of response to subunit inactivated influenza vaccine. Study outcomes and limitations: The authors suggested that few new T cells are recruited per seasonal influenza vaccination.

Looked up from germline, CDR1 is SNHLY and CDR2 is FYNNEI. V was pared by 8 bases and J by 4 bases, with 9 bases of the junction left unmatched. The CDR3 loop spans 15 amino acids. Remarks on this clonotype: Its cognate antigen is unknown.

In TCRdb, the RT-PCR reads were re-called with MiXCR into one record per CDR3 protein. The sample records a few hundred thousand distinct CDR3 sequences, 13% to 15% being singletons. V usage is TRBV2 and J usage is TRBJ2-3; 10 nucleotides line up with TRBD2. Sequences were derived from PBMCs from blood, sampled approximately 12 days after vaccination. This TCR was sampled from a man in his forties or fifties who received an inactivated influenza vaccine. CDR3 sequence reads: CASSTRLAGADTQYF. The CDR3 DNA is TGTGCCAGCTCTACTAGGCTAGCGGGAGCAGATACGCAGTATTTT.